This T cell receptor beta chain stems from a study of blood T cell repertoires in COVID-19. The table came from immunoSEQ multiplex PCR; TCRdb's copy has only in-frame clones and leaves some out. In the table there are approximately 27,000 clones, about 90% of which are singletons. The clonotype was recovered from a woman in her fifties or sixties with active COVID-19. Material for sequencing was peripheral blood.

CDR3 amino acids: CASLGTGDWEAFF. CDR3 DNA: TGTGCCTCCCTCGGGACAGGAGATTGGGAAGCTTTCTTT. V and J are TRBV30 and TRBJ1-1; 8 nucleotides match TRBD1. Germline V gene sequence: CDR1 GTSNPN, CDR2 SVGIG (reference sequence). This CDR3 is built from 13 residues. With V trimmed by 7 bases and J by 8 bases, 12 bases remained unmatched.